This is a list of T cell receptor beta chains from one sample in a study of blood T cell repertoires in COVID-19. This table comes from immunoSEQ multiplex PCR, and its TCRdb copy is limited to in-frame clones, with some not included. The sample lists over 400,000 clones; 70% to 90% were seen once. Specimen: peripheral blood. The origin of the receptors is a human donor in a cohort sampled during active COVID-19. Both conserved end residues are part of each CDR3. D genes are given only for firm matches. Only some rows state a clone size, as once, few, many or a class for expanded clones.

j_call clone_size d_call cdr3_length v_call cdr3_nt cdr3_aa
TRBJ1-1 - - 11 TRBV12-3/TRBV12-4 TGTGCCAGCAGTTGGGGGGGTGAAGCTTTCTTT CASSWGGEAFF
TRBJ2-5 - - 11 TRBV28 TGTGCCAGCAGTTTCGGGGAGACCCAGTACTTC CASSFGETQYF
TRBJ2-1 - TRBD2 15 TRBV5-1 TGCGCCAGCAGCGGGGGACTAGCGGCTTCCAATGAGCAGTTCTTC CASSGGLAASNEQFF
TRBJ1-2 - - 14 TRBV6-5 TGTGCCAGCAGTCCGACAGCTTCAGACTATGGCTACACCTTC CASSPTASDYGYTF
TRBJ1-2 few TRBD1 14 TRBV7-2 TGTGCCAGCAGCTTATCTAGACAGGGCAATGGCTACACCTTC CASSLSRQGNGYTF
TRBJ2-5 - - 13 TRBV12-3/TRBV12-4 TGTGCCAGCAGTTCGGGTTTCGGGGAGACCCAGTACTTC CASSSGFGETQYF
TRBJ1-2 few - 16 TRBV6-2/TRBV6-3 TGTGCCAGCAGCGAACTACAGGGAATAAATAACTATGGCTACACCTTC CASSELQGINNYGYTF
TRBJ2-1 once TRBD1 17 TRBV4-2 TGTGCCAGCAGCCAAGAACCAGGGGGCCAAACGTACAATGAGCAGTTCTTC CASSQEPGGQTYNEQFF
TRBJ1-3 - - 14 TRBV28 TGTGCCAGCAGTCCGAACTTGGCTGGAAACACCATATATTTT CASSPNLAGNTIYF
TRBJ2-1 - TRBD1 14 TRBV2 TGTGCCAGCAGTTGGACAGGGGGGAACAATGAGCAGTTCTTC CASSWTGGNNEQFF
TRBJ2-1 - TRBD2 16 TRBV11-3 TGTGCCAGCAGCTGGGGTACCGGGACTAGCCTCGATGAGCAGTTCTTC CASSWGTGTSLDEQFF
TRBJ2-5 - - 15 TRBV27 TGTGCCAGCCGGTCTGGTGGGGGCGTCCAAGAGACCCAGTACTTC CASRSGGGVQETQYF
TRBJ2-6 once TRBD1 14 TRBV29-1 TGCAGCGTTGGACAGGGGGCCTGGGCCAACGTCCTGACTTTC CSVGQGAWANVLTF
TRBJ1-4 - - 12 TRBV12-3/TRBV12-4 TGTGCCAGCACAGGATCTGGTGAAAAACTGTTTTTT CASTGSGEKLFF
TRBJ1-4 few TRBD1 14 TRBV19 TGTGCCAGTAGTCGGACAGGGATTAATGAAAAACTGTTTTTT CASSRTGINEKLFF
TRBJ2-1 - - 11 TRBV30 TGTGCCTGGAGCTACTCCCATGAGCAGTTCTTC CAWSYSHEQFF
TRBJ1-1 - TRBD1 16 TRBV18 TGTGCCAGCTCAAACAGGGGGCTAGAGGTGAACACTGAAGCTTTCTTT CASSNRGLEVNTEAFF
TRBJ2-1 - TRBD1 16 TRBV7-3 TGTGCCAGCAGCCCCCGGGGGACAGGGGGTAAAGGTGAGCAGTTCTTC CASSPRGTGGKGEQFF
TRBJ2-7 few - 13 TRBV28 TGTGCCAGTGGACACCCGACAACCTACGAGCAGTACTTC CASGHPTTYEQYF
TRBJ1-3 - - 14 TRBV30 TGTGCCTGGGCCGGGACAATCTCTGGAAACACCATATATTTT CAWAGTISGNTIYF
TRBJ2-5 - TRBD1 20 TRBV6-2/TRBV6-3 TGTGCCAGCAGCACACCTTCCGGGACAGGGGGGAGGGGAAGGCGGGAGACCCAGTACTTC CASSTPSGTGGRGRRETQYF
TRBJ2-1 - - 12 TRBV3-1/TRBV3-2 TGTGCCAGCAGCCAAGGAGAGGTTGAGCAGTTCTTC CASSQGEVEQFF
TRBJ1-3 - - 16 TRBV3-1/TRBV3-2 TGTGCCAGCAGCCAAGGAATAAGACAGCCTTTAAACACCATATATTTT CASSQGIRQPLNTIYF
TRBJ2-3 - TRBD2 16 TRBV9 TGTGCCAGCAGCGTAGGGCCAGCGGGAGGGTCCGATACGCAGTATTTT CASSVGPAGGSDTQYF
TRBJ1-5 - - 14 TRBV5-1 TGCGCCAGCAGCCCCGAGGGGGGCAATCAGCCCCAGCATTTT CASSPEGGNQPQHF
TRBJ1-5 - TRBD1 14 TRBV2 TGTGCCAGCGGCCGGACAGGGCAGAATCAGCCCCAGCATTTT CASGRTGQNQPQHF
TRBJ2-2 - - 14 TRBV3-1/TRBV3-2 TGTGCCAGCAGCCGGGGCGTAAACACCGGGGAGCTGTTTTTT CASSRGVNTGELFF
TRBJ2-2 - - 12 TRBV29-1 TGCAGCACCCTACGGAACACCGGGGAGCTGTTTTTT CSTLRNTGELFF
TRBJ1-1 - TRBD1 11 TRBV19 TGTGCCGCCCGGACAGGGGGCAGGGCTTTCTTT CAARTGGRAFF
TRBJ1-1 - - 13 TRBV12-3/TRBV12-4 TGTGCCAGCAGACCCGGACAGAACACTGAAGCTTTCTTT CASRPGQNTEAFF
TRBJ2-2 once - 15 TRBV28 TGTGCCAGCCGGGGTCGGGAAAGGAACACCGGGGAGCTGTTTTTT CASRGRERNTGELFF
TRBJ1-1 - - 15 TRBV28 TGTGCCAGCAGTTTCGTCCCGGAACAGGGCACTGAAGCTTTCTTT CASSFVPEQGTEAFF
TRBJ2-5 - - 12 TRBV30 TGTGCCTGGAGTGTAGCGGGAGAGACCCAGTACTTC CAWSVAGETQYF
TRBJ1-1 - TRBD1 16 TRBV6-4 TGTGCCAGCAGCCGACAGGGAATGAAAGTGGAGACTGAAGCTTTCTTT CASSRQGMKVETEAFF
TRBJ2-3 - TRBD2 19 TRBV28 TGTGCCAGCAGCGAAAATCCAGGGAGGGGGACTAGTGATATAGATACGCAGTATTTT CASSENPGRGTSDIDTQYF
TRBJ2-5 - TRBD2 16 TRBV7-9 TGTGCCAGCAGCTTAGACGGGTTAGGGGCGGGAGTGACGAAGTACTTC CASSLDGLGAGVTKYF
TRBJ1-5 - TRBD1 14 TRBV20-1 TGCAGTGCTAGTACCGGGACAGGGAATCAGCCCCAGCATTTT CSASTGTGNQPQHF